This T cell receptor (beta chain) was found in a study of regulatory T cells in long-lasting Graves disease. Study-level results: Persistent disease exhibited a predilection for TRBV28, TRBJ1-2 and TRBJ2-5.

Construction of TCR beta libraries relied on iRepertoire HTBI primers and on Arm-PCR targeting CDR3 regions. TCRdb independently ran MiXCR on the multiplex PCR reads; one entry per CDR3 protein. The repertoire includes almost 350,000 distinct CDR3 sequences, about 20% of them detected once, and less than 30% sits in the top ten. CDR3 length: 22 amino acids. The V gene's germline CDR1 is LGHDT and CDR2 YNNKEL (reference sequence). Germline trimming cut 4 bases from V and 2 bases from J; bases unmatched to any gene: 23. Noted time point: persistent/refractory GD, antithyroid drugs over 5 years with positive TRAb. RNA isolated from PBMCs was used to make the TCR library. Note on this clonotype: Its specificity is not known.

The receptor was isolated from a female donor with Graves disease. J is TRBJ2-2 and V is TRBV3-1; TRBD2 matches at 9 bases. The sequencing used peripheral blood mononuclear cells (PBMCs), collected when the disease was refractory, from a patient treated with antithyroid drugs. The CDR3 DNA follows: TGTGCCAGCAGCCCTTCCCTCCTCCTGGGCTCCCTGCGGGGGGGAAACACCGGGGAGCTGTTTTTT. Translated: CASSPSLLLGSLRGGNTGELFF. Full variable domain (outside the CDR3, taken from reference TRBV3-1 and TRBJ2-2): DTAVSQTPKYLVTQMGNDKSIKCEQNLGHDTMYWYKQDSKKFLKIMFSYNNKELIINETVPNRFSPKSPDKAHLNLHINSLELGDSAVYFCASSPSLLLGSLRGGNTGELFFGEGSRLTVL.